The clone carrying this T cell receptor (beta chain) has a handful of counts. The antigen is unknown. The CDR3 spans 13 residues. V shed 4 bases and J shed 5 bases, with 13 bases lying between them. Per germline, CDR1 SGHNT and CDR2 YYREEE (reference sequence). The sorted Tregs were CD4+CD25+CD127-/low cells. Semi-nested PCR with Nested Universal Primer A followed constant-region reverse priming of full-length variable regions. TCRdb reprocessed the 5' RACE reads with MiXCR, giving one entry per CDR3 protein. The sample lists about 57,000 distinct CDR3 sequences, approximately 26% seen once, with roughly 2.2% in the top ten. General study points: Tumor memory CD4+ T cell TCR gene usage was found to cluster with blood and lymph node memory CD4+ cells and with lymph node naive CD4+ cells. Tumor Tregs overlapped most with tumor, then blood, naive CD4+ cells.

This TCR was recovered from a female donor with breast cancer. J is TRBJ2-7 and V is TRBV5-4; tentatively, D is TRBD1 (7 bases). Sequencing was done on a sample of tumor-infiltrating Tregs sorted from the breast tumor. DNA for the CDR3: TGTGCCAGCAGCCCGGAGGGGGCGGACGAGCAGTACTTC. This sequence encodes CASSPEGADEQYF.